Below, one T cell receptor (beta chain) is given with its context. This sample is drawn from a study of cytotoxic CD8 clonotypes in ibrutinib-treated CLL. The data were produced by immunoSEQ multiplex PCR, yet TCRdb's version contains in-frame clones alone and is incomplete. Seen here are 130,000 or so clones, about 72% observed once, and the top ten hold approximately 27%. CDR3 size: 16 residues. The germline V and J ends were trimmed by 4 bases and 2 bases, with 15 bases remaining between them. Per the germline V gene, CDR1 is MNHGY and CDR2 is SVAAGI. This clonotype originated in a human donor with chronic lymphocytic leukemia. The sequencing here drew on PBMCs, taken after 12 months of ibrutinib treatment. V usage is TRBV6-9 and J usage is TRBJ2-1, with a tentative D call TRBD2 (5 bases). DNA for the CDR3: TGTGCCAGCAGTTCCGATAGCGTTTTTCCCTACAATGAGCAGTTCTTC. Translated, it gives CASSSDSVFPYNEQFF.